A selection of T cell receptor beta chains follows, all from one sample in a study of shared clonotypes between healthy human individuals. Assay used: immunoSEQ multiplex PCR; TCRdb lists only in-frame clones, some missing. Of about 2 million clones detected, roughly 94% appear once; the ten largest clones hold roughly 1%. Source material: naive CD8+ T cells sorted from blood. The receptors were sampled from a man aged 18 to 29 in good health. Each CDR3 is given with its conserved first and last residue. Each record gives: V gene, clone size, D gene, J gene, CDR3 DNA, CDR3 protein. D genes are given only for firm matches. Clone size is shown for a subset of rows, as once, few, many or a class of expanded clone.

v_gene: TRBV30
abundance: .
d_gene: TRBD1
j_gene: TRBJ2-7
CDR3nt: TGTGCCCGGAGTACGGGACAGGGTTCCTACGAGCAGTACTTC
CDR3aa: CARSTGQGSYEQYF

v_gene: TRBV12-2
abundance: .
d_gene: .
j_gene: TRBJ2-5
CDR3nt: TGTGCAAGTCGCTCAAGTCCCAGGGAGGGGGAGACCCAGTACTTC
CDR3aa: CASRSSPREGETQYF

v_gene: TRBV5-6
abundance: .
d_gene: .
j_gene: TRBJ1-2
CDR3nt: TGTGCCAGCAGCTCTATTAACTCGGGCTACACCTTC
CDR3aa: CASSSINSGYTF

v_gene: TRBV5-4
abundance: .
d_gene: TRBD1
j_gene: TRBJ2-7
CDR3nt: TGTGCCAGCAGCCCGGACAGGGTCTACGAGCAGTACTTC
CDR3aa: CASSPDRVYEQYF

v_gene: TRBV27
abundance: .
d_gene: .
j_gene: TRBJ2-7
CDR3nt: TGTGCCAGCAGTTTGCGGGGTTCCTACGAGCAGTACTTC
CDR3aa: CASSLRGSYEQYF

v_gene: TRBV7-3
abundance: .
d_gene: .
j_gene: TRBJ2-3
CDR3nt: TGTGCCAGCAGCTTGTACGGAGGGGGTGACACAGATACGCAGTATTTT
CDR3aa: CASSLYGGGDTDTQYF

v_gene: TRBV5-1
abundance: .
d_gene: .
j_gene: TRBJ1-1
CDR3nt: TGCGCCAGCAGCTTACGGGCCCCGTCCACTGAAGCTTTCTTT
CDR3aa: CASSLRAPSTEAFF

v_gene: TRBV27
abundance: .
d_gene: TRBD1
j_gene: TRBJ1-5
CDR3nt: TGTGCCAGCAGTTGGGGACAGAATCAGCCCCAGCATTTT
CDR3aa: CASSWGQNQPQHF

v_gene: TRBV7-2
abundance: .
d_gene: .
j_gene: TRBJ2-7
CDR3nt: TGTGCCAGCACCTCAAAGAGGTCGGGTGAGCAGTACTTC
CDR3aa: CASTSKRSGEQYF

v_gene: TRBV27
abundance: .
d_gene: TRBD1
j_gene: TRBJ2-7
CDR3nt: TGTGCCAGCAGTTTGAGGGGGCCCAAGGAGCAGTACTTC
CDR3aa: CASSLRGPKEQYF

v_gene: TRBV7-9
abundance: once
d_gene: .
j_gene: TRBJ2-1
CDR3nt: TGTGCCAGCAGCCTTGGACAAGGCCGCCTCAATGAGCAGTTCTTC
CDR3aa: CASSLGQGRLNEQFF

v_gene: TRBV5-4
abundance: .
d_gene: TRBD2
j_gene: TRBJ2-1
CDR3nt: TGTGCCAGCAGCTTGACTAGCGGACTATACAATGAGCAGTTCTTC
CDR3aa: CASSLTSGLYNEQFF

v_gene: TRBV5-6
abundance: .
d_gene: .
j_gene: TRBJ1-2
CDR3nt: TGTGCCAGCAGCCCTCGCTGGGGCGAGAATGGCTACACCTTC
CDR3aa: CASSPRWGENGYTF

v_gene: TRBV7-2
abundance: .
d_gene: .
j_gene: TRBJ2-1
CDR3nt: TGTGCCAGCAGCTTTTTCTCCCTAAACTACAATGAGCAGTTCTTC
CDR3aa: CASSFFSLNYNEQFF

v_gene: TRBV27
abundance: once
d_gene: .
j_gene: TRBJ1-4
CDR3nt: TGTGCCAGCAGCGCCATGGGGGATGAAAAACTGTTTTTT
CDR3aa: CASSAMGDEKLFF

v_gene: TRBV4-1
abundance: .
d_gene: .
j_gene: TRBJ1-4
CDR3nt: TGCGCCAGCAGCCAAGATGCATCCCTTAATGAAAAACTGTTTTTT
CDR3aa: CASSQDASLNEKLFF

v_gene: TRBV11-2
abundance: .
d_gene: .
j_gene: TRBJ2-1
CDR3nt: TGTGCCAGCAGCTTAGTTGCGGGTGGGTACAATGAGCAGTTCTTC
CDR3aa: CASSLVAGGYNEQFF

v_gene: TRBV13
abundance: .
d_gene: .
j_gene: TRBJ1-1
CDR3nt: TGTGCCAGCAGCTTAGGCCGACAGGCTCCTGAAGCTTTCTTT
CDR3aa: CASSLGRQAPEAFF

v_gene: TRBV19
abundance: .
d_gene: .
j_gene: TRBJ2-7
CDR3nt: TGTGCCAGTAGTATCAAAGCGGGTGTCTACGAGCAGTACTTC
CDR3aa: CASSIKAGVYEQYF

v_gene: TRBV27
abundance: .
d_gene: .
j_gene: TRBJ1-2
CDR3nt: TGTGCCAGCAGTTTAGCCCAGGGATACTATGGCTACACCTTC
CDR3aa: CASSLAQGYYGYTF

v_gene: TRBV11-2
abundance: .
d_gene: TRBD2
j_gene: TRBJ2-7
CDR3nt: TGTGCCAGCAGCGAGGCGGGGGGGCCGTACGAGCAGTACTTC
CDR3aa: CASSEAGGPYEQYF

v_gene: TRBV4-1
abundance: .
d_gene: .
j_gene: TRBJ2-7
CDR3nt: TGCGCCAGCAGCCAAGGGACAGCACTCTACGAGCAGTACTTC
CDR3aa: CASSQGTALYEQYF

v_gene: TRBV4-1
abundance: .
d_gene: .
j_gene: TRBJ1-2
CDR3nt: TGCGCCAGCAGCCATGAGGGACTCCAAGCTAACTATGGCTACACCTTC
CDR3aa: CASSHEGLQANYGYTF

v_gene: TRBV6-5
abundance: .
d_gene: .
j_gene: TRBJ1-2
CDR3nt: TGTGCCAGCAGGACAGACTGGCACTATGGCTACACCTTC
CDR3aa: CASRTDWHYGYTF

v_gene: TRBV28
abundance: .
d_gene: TRBD1
j_gene: TRBJ2-5
CDR3nt: TGTGCCAGCAGATTACAGGGGTTGGAGACCCAGTACTTC
CDR3aa: CASRLQGLETQYF

v_gene: TRBV14
abundance: .
d_gene: TRBD2
j_gene: TRBJ2-3
CDR3nt: TGTGCCAGCAGCCAGAACCGGGACTACTTCACAGATACGCAGTATTTT
CDR3aa: CASSQNRDYFTDTQYF

v_gene: TRBV4-1
abundance: .
d_gene: .
j_gene: TRBJ1-2
CDR3nt: TGCGCCAGCAGCCAGACTGCAGAGGGCTATGGCTACACCTTC
CDR3aa: CASSQTAEGYGYTF